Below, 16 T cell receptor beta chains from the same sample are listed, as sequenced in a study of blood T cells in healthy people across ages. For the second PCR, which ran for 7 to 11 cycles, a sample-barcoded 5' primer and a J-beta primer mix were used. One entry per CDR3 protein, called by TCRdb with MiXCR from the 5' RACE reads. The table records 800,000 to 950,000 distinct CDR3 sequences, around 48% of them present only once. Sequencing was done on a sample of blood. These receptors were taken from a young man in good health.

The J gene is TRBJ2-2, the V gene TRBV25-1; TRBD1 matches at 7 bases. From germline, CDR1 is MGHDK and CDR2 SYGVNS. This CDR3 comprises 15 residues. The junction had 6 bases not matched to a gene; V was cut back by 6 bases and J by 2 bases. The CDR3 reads CASSDDRVNTGELFF. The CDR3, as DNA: TGTGCCAGCAGCGACGACAGGGTTAACACCGGGGAGCTGTTTTTT.

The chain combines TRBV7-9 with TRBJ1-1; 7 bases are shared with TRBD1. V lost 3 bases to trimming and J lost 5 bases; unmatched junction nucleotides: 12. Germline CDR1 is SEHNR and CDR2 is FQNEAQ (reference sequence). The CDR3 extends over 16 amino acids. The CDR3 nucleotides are TGTGCCAGCAGCTTTTCGGCAGGGGGGAGTGGGACTGAAGCTTTCTTT. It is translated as CASSFSAGGSGTEAFF.

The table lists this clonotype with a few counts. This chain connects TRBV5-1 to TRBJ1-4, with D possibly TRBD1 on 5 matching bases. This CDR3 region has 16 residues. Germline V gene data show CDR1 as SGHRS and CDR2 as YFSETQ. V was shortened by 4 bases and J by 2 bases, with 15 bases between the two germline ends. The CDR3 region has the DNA TGCGCCAGCAGCCTCCAGGGAAGAGGGACTAATGAAAAACTGTTTTTT. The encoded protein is CASSLQGRGTNEKLFF.

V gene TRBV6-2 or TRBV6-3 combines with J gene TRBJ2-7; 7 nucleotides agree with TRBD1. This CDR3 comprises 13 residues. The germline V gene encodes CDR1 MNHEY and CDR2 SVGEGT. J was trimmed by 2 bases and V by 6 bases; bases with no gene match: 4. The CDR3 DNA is TGTGCCAGCAGAGGGGACAGTACCTACGAGCAGTACTTC. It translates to CASRGDSTYEQYF.

As DNA, the CDR3 is TGTGCCAGCAGTTACGCGGTTACGGGGGGAGAGACCCAGTACTTC. Amino acid sequence: CASSYAVTGGETQYF. This chain uses TRBV6-5 with TRBJ2-5, with 7 bases matching TRBD2. Trimming at V came to 2 bases and at J to 4 bases, leaving 7 bases not matched to a gene. Germline-derived CDR1 and CDR2 are MNHEY and SVGAGI. The CDR3 runs 15 residues.

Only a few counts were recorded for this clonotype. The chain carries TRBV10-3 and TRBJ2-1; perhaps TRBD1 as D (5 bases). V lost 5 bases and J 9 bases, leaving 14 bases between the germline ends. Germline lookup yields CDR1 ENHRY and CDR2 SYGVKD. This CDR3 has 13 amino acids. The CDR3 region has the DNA TGTGCCATCAGTTTGGCAGGGTCGGGTGAGCAGTTCTTC. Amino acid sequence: CAISLAGSGEQFF.

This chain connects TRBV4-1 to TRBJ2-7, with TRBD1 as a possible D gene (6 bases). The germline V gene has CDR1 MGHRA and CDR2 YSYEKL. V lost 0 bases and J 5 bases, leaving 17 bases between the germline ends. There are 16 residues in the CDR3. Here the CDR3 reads CASSQDGTRGFDEQYF. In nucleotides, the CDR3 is TGCGCCAGCAGCCAAGATGGCACTAGGGGGTTCGACGAGCAGTACTTC.

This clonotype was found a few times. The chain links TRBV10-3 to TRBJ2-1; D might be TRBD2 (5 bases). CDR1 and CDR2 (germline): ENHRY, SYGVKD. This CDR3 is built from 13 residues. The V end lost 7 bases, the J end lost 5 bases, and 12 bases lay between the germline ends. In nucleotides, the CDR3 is TGTGCCATCACTCGGGGAGTTGACAATGAGCAGTTCTTC. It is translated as CAITRGVDNEQFF.

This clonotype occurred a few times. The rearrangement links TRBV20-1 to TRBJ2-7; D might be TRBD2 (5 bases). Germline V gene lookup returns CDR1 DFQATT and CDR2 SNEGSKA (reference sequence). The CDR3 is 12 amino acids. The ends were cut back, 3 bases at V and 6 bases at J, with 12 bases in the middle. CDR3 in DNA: TGCAGTGCTAGTCGCGGGTTCGGCGAGCAGTACTTC. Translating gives CSASRGFGEQYF.

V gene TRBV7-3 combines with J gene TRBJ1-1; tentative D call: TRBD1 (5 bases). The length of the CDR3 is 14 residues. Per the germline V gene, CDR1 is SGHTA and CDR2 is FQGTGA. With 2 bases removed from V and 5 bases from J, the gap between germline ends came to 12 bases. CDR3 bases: TGTGCCAGCAGCTTAGGAGGGGTGGGTACTGAAGCTTTCTTT. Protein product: CASSLGGVGTEAFF.

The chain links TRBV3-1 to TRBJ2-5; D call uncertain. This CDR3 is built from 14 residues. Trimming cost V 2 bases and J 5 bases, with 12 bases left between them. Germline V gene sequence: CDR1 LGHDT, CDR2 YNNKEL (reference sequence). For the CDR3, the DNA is TGTGCCAGCAGCCAATTAGGTTCCAAGGAGACCCAGTACTTC. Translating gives CASSQLGSKETQYF.

CDR3 sequence (DNA): TGTGCCAGCAGCCAAGATCCCTCTGCCGCCTACGAGCAGTACTTC. This codes for CASSQDPSAAYEQYF. The V call is TRBV4-2, the J call TRBJ2-7; D is undetermined. The CDR3 length is 15 residues. Trimming left V 0 bases short and J 2 bases short, with 11 bases between. Germline CDR1 reads LGHNA; CDR2 reads YNFKEQ.

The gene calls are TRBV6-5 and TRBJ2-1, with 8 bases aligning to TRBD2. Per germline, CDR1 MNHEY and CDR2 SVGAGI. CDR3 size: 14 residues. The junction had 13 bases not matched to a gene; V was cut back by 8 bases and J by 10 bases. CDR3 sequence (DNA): TGTGCCAGCCGACCGGGACTAGTGTCTCGGGAGCAGTTCTTC. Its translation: CASRPGLVSREQFF.

CDR3 in DNA: TGTGCCGGGGAGCGGGACACTCACTACGAGCAGTACTTC. It specifies CAGERDTHYEQYF. The gene calls are TRBV30 and TRBJ2-7; D may be TRBD2 (7 bases). Trimming stripped 8 bases from V and 3 bases from J, with 17 bases between. This CDR3 has 13 residues. Germline V gene lookup returns CDR1 GTSNPN and CDR2 SVGIG (reference sequence).

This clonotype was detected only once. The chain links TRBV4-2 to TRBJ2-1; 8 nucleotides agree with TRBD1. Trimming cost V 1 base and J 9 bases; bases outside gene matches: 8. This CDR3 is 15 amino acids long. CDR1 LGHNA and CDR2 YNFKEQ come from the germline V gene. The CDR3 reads CASSQAGTGVSEQFF. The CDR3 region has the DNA TGTGCCAGCAGCCAAGCCGGGACAGGAGTTAGTGAGCAGTTCTTC.

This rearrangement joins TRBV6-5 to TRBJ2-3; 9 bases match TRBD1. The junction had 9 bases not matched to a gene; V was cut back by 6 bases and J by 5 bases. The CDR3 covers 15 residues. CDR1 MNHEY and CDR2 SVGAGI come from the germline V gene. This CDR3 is CASRTWTGEVDTQYF. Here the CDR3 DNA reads TGTGCCAGCAGAACCTGGACAGGGGAGGTAGATACGCAGTATTTT.